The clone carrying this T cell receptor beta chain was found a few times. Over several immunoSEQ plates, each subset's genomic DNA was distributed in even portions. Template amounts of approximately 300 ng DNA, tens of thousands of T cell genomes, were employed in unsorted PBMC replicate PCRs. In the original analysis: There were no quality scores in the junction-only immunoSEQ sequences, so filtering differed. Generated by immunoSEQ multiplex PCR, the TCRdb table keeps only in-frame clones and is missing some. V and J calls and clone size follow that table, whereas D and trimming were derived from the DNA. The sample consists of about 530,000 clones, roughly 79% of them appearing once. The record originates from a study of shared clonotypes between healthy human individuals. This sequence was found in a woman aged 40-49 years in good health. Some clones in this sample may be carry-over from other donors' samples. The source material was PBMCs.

The CDR3 sequence: CASSYPGSNTEAFF. The CDR3 nucleotides are TGTGCCAGCAGTTACCCGGGATCGAACACTGAAGCTTTCTTT. The chain joins TRBV6-5 to TRBJ1-1; D uncertain. V was clipped by 2 bases and J by 1 base, with 8 bases between them. This CDR3 comprises 14 residues. The germline gives CDR1 MNHEY, CDR2 SVGAGI.